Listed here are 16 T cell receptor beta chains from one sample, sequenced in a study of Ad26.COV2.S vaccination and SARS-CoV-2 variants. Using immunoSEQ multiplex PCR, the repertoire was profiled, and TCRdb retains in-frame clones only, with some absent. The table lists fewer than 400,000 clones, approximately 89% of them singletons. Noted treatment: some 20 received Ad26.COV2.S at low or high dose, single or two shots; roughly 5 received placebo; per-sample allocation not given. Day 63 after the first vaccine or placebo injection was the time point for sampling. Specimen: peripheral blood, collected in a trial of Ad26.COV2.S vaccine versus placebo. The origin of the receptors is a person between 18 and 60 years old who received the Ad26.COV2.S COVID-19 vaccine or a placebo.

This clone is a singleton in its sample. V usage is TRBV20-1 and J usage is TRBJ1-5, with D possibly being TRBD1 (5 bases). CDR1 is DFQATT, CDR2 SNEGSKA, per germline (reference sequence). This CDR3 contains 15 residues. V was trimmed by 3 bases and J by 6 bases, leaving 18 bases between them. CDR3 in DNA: TGCAGTGCTAGTTTTTCTGTGGGGGTGGGTCAGCCCCAGCATTTT. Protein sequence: CSASFSVGVGQPQHF.

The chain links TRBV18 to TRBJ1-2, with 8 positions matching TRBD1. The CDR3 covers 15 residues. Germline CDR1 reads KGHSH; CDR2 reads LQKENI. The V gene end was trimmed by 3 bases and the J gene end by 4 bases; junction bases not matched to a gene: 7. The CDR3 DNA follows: TGTGCCAGCTCACCGGCGCAGGGGGCTTTCTATGGCTACACCTTC. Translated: CASSPAQGAFYGYTF.

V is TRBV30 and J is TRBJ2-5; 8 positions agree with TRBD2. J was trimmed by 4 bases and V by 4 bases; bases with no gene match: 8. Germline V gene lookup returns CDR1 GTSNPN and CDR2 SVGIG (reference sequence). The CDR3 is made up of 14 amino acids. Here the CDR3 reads CAWTLAGGVETQYF. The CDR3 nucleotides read TGTGCCTGGACGCTGGCGGGAGGAGTAGAGACCCAGTACTTC.

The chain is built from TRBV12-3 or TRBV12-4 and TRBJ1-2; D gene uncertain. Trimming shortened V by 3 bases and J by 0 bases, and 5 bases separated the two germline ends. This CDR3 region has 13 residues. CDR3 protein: CASSLRSNYGYTF. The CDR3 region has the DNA TGTGCCAGCAGTTTGAGGTCTAACTATGGCTACACCTTC.

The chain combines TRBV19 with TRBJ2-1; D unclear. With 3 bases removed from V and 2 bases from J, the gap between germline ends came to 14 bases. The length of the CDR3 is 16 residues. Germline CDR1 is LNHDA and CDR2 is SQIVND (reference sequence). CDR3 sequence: CASSIPTANTYNEQFF. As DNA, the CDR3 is TGTGCCAGTAGTATCCCCACAGCTAACACCTACAATGAGCAGTTCTTC.

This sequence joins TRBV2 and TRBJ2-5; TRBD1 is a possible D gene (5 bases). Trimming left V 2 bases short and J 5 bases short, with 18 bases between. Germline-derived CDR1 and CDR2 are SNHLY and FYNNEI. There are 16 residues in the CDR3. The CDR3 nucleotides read TGTGCCAGCAGTGAAAGGTCAGACAGCACAAGGGAGACCCAGTACTTC. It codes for CASSERSDSTRETQYF.

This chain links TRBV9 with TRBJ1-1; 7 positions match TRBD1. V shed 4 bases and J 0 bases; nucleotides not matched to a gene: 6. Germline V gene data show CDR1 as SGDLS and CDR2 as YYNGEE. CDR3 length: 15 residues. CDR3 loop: CASSPLGQMNTEAFF. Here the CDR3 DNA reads TGTGCCAGCAGCCCCCTGGGACAGATGAACACTGAAGCTTTCTTT.

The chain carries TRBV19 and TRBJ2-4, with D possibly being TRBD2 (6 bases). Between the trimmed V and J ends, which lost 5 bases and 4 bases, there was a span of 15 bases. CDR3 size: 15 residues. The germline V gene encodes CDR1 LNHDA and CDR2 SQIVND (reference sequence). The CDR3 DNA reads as TGTGCCAGTAGTCACTCTAGCGACTTAAAAAACATTCAGTACTTC. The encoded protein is CASSHSSDLKNIQYF.

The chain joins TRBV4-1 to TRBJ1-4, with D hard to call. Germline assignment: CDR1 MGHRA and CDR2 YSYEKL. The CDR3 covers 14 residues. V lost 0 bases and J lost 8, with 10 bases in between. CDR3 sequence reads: CASSQDPLGEKLFF. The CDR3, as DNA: TGCGCCAGCAGCCAAGATCCGCTGGGGGAAAAACTGTTTTTT.

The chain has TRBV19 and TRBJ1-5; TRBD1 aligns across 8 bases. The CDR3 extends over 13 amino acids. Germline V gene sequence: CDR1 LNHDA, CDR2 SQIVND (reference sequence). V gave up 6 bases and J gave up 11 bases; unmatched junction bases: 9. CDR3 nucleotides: TGTGCCAGTAGATTGACAGGGGATGTATCCCAGCATTTT. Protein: CASRLTGDVSQHF.

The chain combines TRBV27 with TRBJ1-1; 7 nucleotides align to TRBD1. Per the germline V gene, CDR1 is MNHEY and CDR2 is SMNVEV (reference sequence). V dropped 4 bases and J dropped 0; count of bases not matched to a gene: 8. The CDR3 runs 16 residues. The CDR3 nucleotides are TGTGCCAGCAGTTATGCAGGGGGTTTTATGAACACTGAAGCTTTCTTT. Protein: CASSYAGGFMNTEAFF.

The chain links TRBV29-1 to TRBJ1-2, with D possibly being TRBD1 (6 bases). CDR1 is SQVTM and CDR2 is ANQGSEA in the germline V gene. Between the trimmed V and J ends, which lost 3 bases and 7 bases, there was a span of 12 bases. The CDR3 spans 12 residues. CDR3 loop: CSVEGAFGGYTF. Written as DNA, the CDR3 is TGCAGCGTTGAGGGGGCTTTTGGTGGCTACACCTTC.

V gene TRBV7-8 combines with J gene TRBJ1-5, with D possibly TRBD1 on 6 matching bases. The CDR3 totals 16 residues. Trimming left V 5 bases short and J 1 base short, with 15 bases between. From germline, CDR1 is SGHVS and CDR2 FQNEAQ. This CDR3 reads CASSPSGGGSNQPQHF. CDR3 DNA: TGTGCCAGCAGCCCTTCGGGAGGGGGGAGCAATCAGCCCCAGCATTTT.

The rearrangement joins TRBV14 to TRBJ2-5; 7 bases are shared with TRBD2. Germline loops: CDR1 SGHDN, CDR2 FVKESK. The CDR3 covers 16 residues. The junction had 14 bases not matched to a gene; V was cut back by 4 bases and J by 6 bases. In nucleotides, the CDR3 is TGTGCCAGCAGCCTAAAAGGACTAGTTCGTGGGAAGACCCAGTACTTC. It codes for CASSLKGLVRGKTQYF.

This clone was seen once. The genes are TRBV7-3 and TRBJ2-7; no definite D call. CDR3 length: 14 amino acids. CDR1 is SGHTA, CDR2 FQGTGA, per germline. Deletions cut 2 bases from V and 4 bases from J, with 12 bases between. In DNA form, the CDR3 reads TGTGCCAGCAGCTTAGGCTCCATTCCTTACGAGCAGTACTTC. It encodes CASSLGSIPYEQYF.

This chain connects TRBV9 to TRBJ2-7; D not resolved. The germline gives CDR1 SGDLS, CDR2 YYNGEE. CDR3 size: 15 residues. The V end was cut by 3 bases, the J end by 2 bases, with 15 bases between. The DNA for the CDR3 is TGTGCCAGCAGCGGAGCCTTTGGCATCCCCTACGAGCAGTACTTC. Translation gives CASSGAFGIPYEQYF.